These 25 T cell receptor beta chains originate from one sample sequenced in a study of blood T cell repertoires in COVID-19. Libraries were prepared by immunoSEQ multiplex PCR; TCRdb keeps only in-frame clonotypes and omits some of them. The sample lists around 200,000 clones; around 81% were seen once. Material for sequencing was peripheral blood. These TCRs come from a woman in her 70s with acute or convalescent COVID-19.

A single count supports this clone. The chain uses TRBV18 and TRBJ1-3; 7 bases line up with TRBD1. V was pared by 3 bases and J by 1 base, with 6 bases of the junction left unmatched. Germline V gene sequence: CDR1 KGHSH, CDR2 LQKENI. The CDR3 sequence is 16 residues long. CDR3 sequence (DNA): TGTGCCAGCTCACCGGACAGGCGCCATTCTGGAAACACCATATATTTT. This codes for CASSPDRRHSGNTIYF.

CDR3: CASSQATGGTEAFF. The CDR3, as DNA: TGTGCCAGCAGCCAAGCAACAGGGGGCACTGAAGCTTTCTTT. The genes are TRBV3-1 (or the pseudogene TRBV3-2) and TRBJ1-1; 8 bases fit TRBD1. This CDR3 contains 14 residues. The germline V gene has CDR1 LGHDT and CDR2 YNNKEL (reference sequence). V gave up 1 base and J gave up 4 bases; unmatched junction bases: 2.

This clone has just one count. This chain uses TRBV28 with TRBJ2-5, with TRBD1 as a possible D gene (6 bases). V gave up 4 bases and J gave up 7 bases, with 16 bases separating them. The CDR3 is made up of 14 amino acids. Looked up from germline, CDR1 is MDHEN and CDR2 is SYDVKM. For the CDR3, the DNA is TGTGCCAGCAGTTCTTTGACAGGTTGGGCGACCCAGTACTTC. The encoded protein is CASSSLTGWATQYF.

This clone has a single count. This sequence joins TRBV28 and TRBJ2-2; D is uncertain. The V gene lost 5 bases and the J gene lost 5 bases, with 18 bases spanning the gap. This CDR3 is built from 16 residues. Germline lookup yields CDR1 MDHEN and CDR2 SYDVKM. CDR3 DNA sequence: TGTGCCAGCAGTCTAATAAAGGAGTACCTGACCGGGGAGCTGTTTTTT. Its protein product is CASSLIKEYLTGELFF.

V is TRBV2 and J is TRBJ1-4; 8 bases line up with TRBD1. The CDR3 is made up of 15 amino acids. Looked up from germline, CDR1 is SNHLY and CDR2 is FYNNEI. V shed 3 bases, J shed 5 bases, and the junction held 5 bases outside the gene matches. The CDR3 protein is CASSEGGQGNEKLFF. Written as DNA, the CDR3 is TGTGCCAGCAGTGAGGGAGGACAGGGCAATGAAAAACTGTTTTTT.

The CDR3 coding sequence is TGTGCCAGCAGCGACAGTTTTTCACCCCTCCACTTT. Translating gives CASSDSFSPLHF. V gene TRBV6-2 or TRBV6-3 combines with J gene TRBJ1-6; possible D gene TRBD1, 5 bases. V shed 6 bases and J shed 9 bases, with 9 bases lying between them. The CDR3 has 12 residues. Germline V gene data show CDR1 as MNHEY and CDR2 as SVGEGT.

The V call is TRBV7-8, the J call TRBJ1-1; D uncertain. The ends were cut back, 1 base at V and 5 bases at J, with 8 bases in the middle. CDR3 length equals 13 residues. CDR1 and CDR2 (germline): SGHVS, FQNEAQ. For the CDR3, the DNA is TGTGCCAGCAGCTTAGAGAGGGAAACTGAAGCTTTCTTT. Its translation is CASSLERETEAFF.

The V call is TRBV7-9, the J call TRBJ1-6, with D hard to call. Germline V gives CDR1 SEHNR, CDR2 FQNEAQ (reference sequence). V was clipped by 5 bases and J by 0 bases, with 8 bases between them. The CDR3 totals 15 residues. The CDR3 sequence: CASSLQSSYNSPLHF. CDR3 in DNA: TGTGCCAGCAGCCTACAGAGCTCCTATAATTCACCCCTCCACTTT.

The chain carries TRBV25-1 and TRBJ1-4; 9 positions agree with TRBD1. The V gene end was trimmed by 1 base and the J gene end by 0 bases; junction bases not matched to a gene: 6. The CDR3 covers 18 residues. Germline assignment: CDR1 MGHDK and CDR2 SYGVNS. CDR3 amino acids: CASSEFGTGPSTNEKLFF. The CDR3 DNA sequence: TGTGCCAGCAGTGAATTTGGGACAGGGCCCTCAACTAATGAAAAACTGTTTTTT.

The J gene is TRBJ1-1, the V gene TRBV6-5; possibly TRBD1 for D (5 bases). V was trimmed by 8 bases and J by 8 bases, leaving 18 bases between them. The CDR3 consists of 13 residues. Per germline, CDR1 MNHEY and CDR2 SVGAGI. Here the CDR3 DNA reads TGTGCCAGCCTCACTTCGGGGGGAAAAGAAGCTTTCTTT. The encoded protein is CASLTSGGKEAFF.

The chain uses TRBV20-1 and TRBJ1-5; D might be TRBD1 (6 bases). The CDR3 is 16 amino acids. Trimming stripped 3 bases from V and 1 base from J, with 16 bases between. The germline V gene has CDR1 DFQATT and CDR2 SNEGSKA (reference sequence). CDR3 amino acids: CSASEKGVLSNQPQHF. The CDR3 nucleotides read TGCAGTGCTAGTGAAAAGGGGGTCCTGAGCAATCAGCCCCAGCATTTT.

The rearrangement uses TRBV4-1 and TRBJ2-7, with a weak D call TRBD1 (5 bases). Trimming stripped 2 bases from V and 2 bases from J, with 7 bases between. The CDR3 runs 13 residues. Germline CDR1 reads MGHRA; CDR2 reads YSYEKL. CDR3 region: CASSQPGPYEQYF. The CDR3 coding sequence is TGCGCCAGCAGCCAACCAGGGCCCTACGAGCAGTACTTC.

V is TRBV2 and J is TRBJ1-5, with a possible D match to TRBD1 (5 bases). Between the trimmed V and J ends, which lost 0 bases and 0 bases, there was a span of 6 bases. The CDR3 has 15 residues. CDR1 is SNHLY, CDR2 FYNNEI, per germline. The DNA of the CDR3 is TGTGCCAGCAGTGAAGCGGGGCATAGCAATCAGCCCCAGCATTTT. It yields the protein CASSEAGHSNQPQHF.

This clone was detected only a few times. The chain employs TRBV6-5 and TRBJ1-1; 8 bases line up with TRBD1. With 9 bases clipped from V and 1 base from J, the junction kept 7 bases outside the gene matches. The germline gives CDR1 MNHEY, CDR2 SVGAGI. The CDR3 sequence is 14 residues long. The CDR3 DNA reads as TGTGCCAGTTCAGGGGGCGCTGGGAACACTGAAGCTTTCTTT. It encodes CASSGGAGNTEAFF.

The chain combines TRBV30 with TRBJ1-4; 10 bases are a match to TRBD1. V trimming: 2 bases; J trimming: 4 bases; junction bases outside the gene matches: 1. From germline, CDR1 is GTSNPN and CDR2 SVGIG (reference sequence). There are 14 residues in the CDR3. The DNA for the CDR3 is TGTGCCTGGAGTAGGGACAGGGGTAATGAAAAACTGTTTTTT. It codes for CAWSRDRGNEKLFF.

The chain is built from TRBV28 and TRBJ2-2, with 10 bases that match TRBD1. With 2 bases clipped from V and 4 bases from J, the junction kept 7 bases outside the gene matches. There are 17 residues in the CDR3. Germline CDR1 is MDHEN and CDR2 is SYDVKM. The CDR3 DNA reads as TGTGCCAGCAGTTTAGGGGGGGACAGGGGTAGCACCGGGGAGCTGTTTTTT. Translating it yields CASSLGGDRGSTGELFF.

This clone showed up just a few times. Here the CDR3 DNA reads TGTGCCAGCAGCCAAGCGCAGGGTGAAGCTTTCTTT. Amino acid sequence: CASSQAQGEAFF. The chain couples TRBV3-1 (or the pseudogene TRBV3-2) to TRBJ1-1; D is perhaps TRBD1 (5 bases). With 1 base removed from V and 7 bases from J, the gap between germline ends came to 7 bases. This CDR3 has 12 amino acids. Germline loops: CDR1 LGHDT, CDR2 YNNKEL (reference sequence).

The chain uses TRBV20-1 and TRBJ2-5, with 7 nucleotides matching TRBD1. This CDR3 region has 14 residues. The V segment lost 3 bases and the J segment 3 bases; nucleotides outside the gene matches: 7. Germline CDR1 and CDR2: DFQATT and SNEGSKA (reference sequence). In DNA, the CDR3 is TGCAGTGCTAGTATGCGCGACAGGGAAGAGACCCAGTACTTC. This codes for CSASMRDREETQYF.

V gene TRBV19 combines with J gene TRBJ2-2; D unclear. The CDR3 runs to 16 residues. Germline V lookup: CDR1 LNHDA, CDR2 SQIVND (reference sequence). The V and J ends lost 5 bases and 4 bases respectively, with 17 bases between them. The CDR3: CASSALIRTGTGELFF. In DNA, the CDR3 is TGTGCCAGTAGTGCTTTGATCCGTACCGGCACCGGGGAGCTGTTTTTT. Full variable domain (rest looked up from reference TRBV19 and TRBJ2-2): DGGITQSPKYLFRKEGQNVTLSCEQNLNHDAMYWYRQDPGQGLRLIYYSQIVNDFQKGDIAEGYSVSREKKESFPLTVTSAQKNPTAFYLCASSALIRTGTGELFFGEGSRLTVL.

The CDR3 reads CASSGRATDTQYF. CDR3 bases: TGTGCCAGCAGCGGGAGAGCCACAGATACGCAGTATTTT. This chain joins TRBV11-3 and TRBJ2-3; TRBD2 might be the D (5 bases). Trimming removed 5 bases from V and 2 bases from J, with 8 bases in between. The germline CDR1 and CDR2 sequences are SGHNT and YENEEA. The CDR3 spans 13 residues.

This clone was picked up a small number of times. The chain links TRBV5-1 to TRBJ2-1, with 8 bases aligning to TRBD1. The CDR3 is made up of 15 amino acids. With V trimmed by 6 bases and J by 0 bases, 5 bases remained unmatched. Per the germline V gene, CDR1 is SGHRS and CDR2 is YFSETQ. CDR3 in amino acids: CASTHGQGSYNEQFF. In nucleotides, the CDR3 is TGCGCCAGCACCCACGGACAGGGCTCCTACAATGAGCAGTTCTTC.

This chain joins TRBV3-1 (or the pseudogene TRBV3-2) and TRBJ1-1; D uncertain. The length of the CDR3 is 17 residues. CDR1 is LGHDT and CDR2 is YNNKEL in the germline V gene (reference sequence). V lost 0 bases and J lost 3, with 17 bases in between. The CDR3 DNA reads TGTGCCAGCAGCCAAGATTTCCCCGGTGGAGCCTACACTGAAGCTTTCTTT. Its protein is CASSQDFPGGAYTEAFF.

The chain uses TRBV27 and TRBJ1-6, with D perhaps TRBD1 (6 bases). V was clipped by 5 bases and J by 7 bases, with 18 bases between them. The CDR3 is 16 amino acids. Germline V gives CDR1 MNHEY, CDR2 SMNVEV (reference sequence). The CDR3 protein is CASSPTLGGKNSPLHF. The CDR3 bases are TGTGCCAGCAGTCCCACCCTAGGGGGAAAAAATTCACCCCTCCACTTT.

CDR3 residues: CASIVVGGGSYEQYF. CDR3 coding DNA: TGTGCCAGCATCGTAGTAGGGGGCGGTTCCTACGAGCAGTACTTC. The chain couples TRBV2 to TRBJ2-7, with TRBD1 identical over 7 bases. CDR3 size: 15 residues. The V gene end was trimmed by 7 bases and the J gene end by 1 base; junction bases not matched to a gene: 10. The germline V gene encodes CDR1 SNHLY and CDR2 FYNNEI.

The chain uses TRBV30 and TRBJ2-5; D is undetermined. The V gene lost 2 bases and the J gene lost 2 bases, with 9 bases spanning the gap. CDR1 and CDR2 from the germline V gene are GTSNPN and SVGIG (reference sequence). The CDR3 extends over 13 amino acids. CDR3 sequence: CAWSPGLQETQYF. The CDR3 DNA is TGTGCCTGGAGTCCAGGATTACAAGAGACCCAGTACTTC.